This note documents a single T cell receptor (beta chain) sequence. Its antigen is not known. Some 100,000 TCR templates were measured in each sample. The repertoire was sequenced with immunoSEQ multiplex PCR; TCRdb's copy has only in-frame clones and lacks some. The sample includes some 100,000 clones, about 91% of them seen just once. CDR1 and CDR2 (germline): SGHVS, FQNEAQ. V gave up 8 bases and J gave up 1 base, with 13 bases separating them. The CDR3 totals 14 residues. This entry comes from a study of siplizumab effects on memory and regulatory T cells. Study-wide results and limits: The average Treg-derived proportion among mappable alloreactive CD4+ clones was 65% to 70% with siplizumab versus around 26% in controls. With siplizumab, cumulative frequency of CD4+ memory-derived alloreactive sequences dropped significantly. The apparent diversity of naive T cells exceeded that of memory cells, and naive T cells seemed to make a major contribution to the alloresponse.

The sequenced sample was CD4+ T cells sorted from blood. The source is a human donor in good health. The rearrangement links TRBV7-8 to TRBJ2-3, with D possibly TRBD1 on 5 matching bases. CDR3 sequence (DNA): TGTGCCAGCTCCGACGGACACCGCACAGATACGCAGTATTTT. It is translated as CASSDGHRTDTQYF.